Detailed here is one T cell receptor beta chain. No cognate antigen has been identified for it. Per-base qualities were not stored, and no clone one base away is much larger. The sample's treatment or condition label, in plain terms: live attenuated yellow fever vaccine strain. Two biological replicates of bulk PBMCs were collected at each blood-draw timepoint. PBMCs were isolated from peripheral blood using a standard Ficoll-Paque protocol. TriZol was used to extract RNA from bulk PBMCs, CD4 and CD8 fractions, and dextramer-positive and dextramer-negative fractions. The CDR3 holds 13 amino acids from the cysteine to the phenylalanine. Only the CDR3 portion is preserved as DNA: 39 bases, with reading frame beginning at the first base. V gives up 3 bases and J gives up 5 bases, and the segment between their germline ends measures 10 bases. The germline V gene sets CDR1 to MNHEY and CDR2 to SVGEGT. The sample belongs to a study of T cells after yellow fever vaccination (dated 2019 in TCRdb). Looking at the study overall: The SMART-Seq v4 Ultra Low Input RNA kit was used to prepare libraries from fractions with low cell numbers. Blood samples were taken at several timepoints before and after primary and secondary immunization, and bulk PBMC replicates and cell subsets were isolated. The cohort comprised two healthy male donors, one aged 18 to 29 and one aged 30 to 40 years. To follow T-cell clones before and after both primary and booster YFV17D yellow fever vaccination, bulk TCR alpha and beta repertoires underwent longitudinal sequencing.

TCR cDNA was made using 5'RACE template switching, a step that added a universal primer site and unique molecular identifiers. Priming for cDNA synthesis came from both the TCR alpha and TCR beta constant segments. Library amplification involved two PCR steps, and the second step added sample barcodes and sequencing adapters. Sequencing of libraries was performed on Illumina HiSeq 2500 (2x100 bp) or NovaSeq (2x150 bp). Regarding the original processing steps: Demultiplexing of reads and collapsing into UMI consensus sequences were performed with MIGEC, and V(D)J alignment was carried out with MiXCR. Vaccine-responding clonotypes were defined with edgeR using replicate PBMC samples, requiring FDR below 0.01 and a log2 fold change above 5 up to day 15. Each bulk clonotype received a CD4 or CD8 identity based on whether the sequenced CD4 or CD8 repertoire contained that clonotype at higher abundance. TCRdb trimmed public reads at Q25 via fastp, called clones via MiXCR and kept in-frame beta chains. Rows with a matching CDR3 protein are joined into one entry that keeps the most common DNA and genes. TCRdb's processing, not the authors' own work, is the source of the V and J calls. This sample gives 500,000 to 650,000 distinct CDR3 sequences in total; 10% to 15% of them show up just once. The top ten constitute 14% to 15% of the sample.

Overall study results and their limits: Because only a couple of donors were included in the study, the extent to which the findings can be generalized is limited. FACS-sorted repertoires could contain abundant contaminating clonotypes from the bulk population, so computational filtering was required. A small fraction of clonotypes appeared in both the CD4 and CD8 compartments, likely as a result of convergent recombination. Compared with the primary T-cell response, the secondary T-cell response was weaker but faster, peaking on day 5 rather than day 15. After the booster, most of the clones that had expanded following primary vaccination were detected again (about 95% of CD4 and roughly 88% of CD8), which suggests that memory was broadly maintained.

Sequenced material: PBMCs, taken on the day of the yellow fever booster vaccination. The TCR originated in a man aged 30-40 years who received the YFV17D yellow fever vaccine. The V and J segments used are TRBV6-2 or TRBV6-3 and TRBJ1-1; no D gene can be assigned with confidence. The sequence in DNA is TGTGCCAGCAGTTATATCGGGTTTACTGAAGCTTTCTTT. It encodes CASSYIGFTEAFF.